Listed here are 5 T cell receptor beta chains from one sample, sequenced in a study of regulatory T cells in long-lasting Graves disease. Specified time point: persistent/refractory GD, antithyroid drugs over 5 years with positive TRAb. PBMC-extracted RNA yielded the TCR library. Arm-PCR of CDR3 regions with iRepertoire HTBI primers generated TCR beta libraries. TCRdb reanalysed the multiplex PCR reads using MiXCR and keeps one entry per CDR3 protein. Of about 470,000 distinct CDR3 sequences listed, around 21% are singletons. Here the sequenced sample was peripheral blood mononuclear cells (PBMCs), taken when the disease was refractory, from a patient treated with antithyroid drugs. The receptors were gathered from a female donor with Graves disease.

The chain carries TRBV20-1 and TRBJ1-1; the D gene is possibly TRBD1 (5 bases). This CDR3 is 14 amino acids long. V gave up 3 bases and J gave up 4 bases, with 15 bases separating them. The germline CDR1 and CDR2 sequences are DFQATT and SNEGSKA (reference sequence). CDR3 in DNA: TGCAGTGCTAGTTATCTTGAGGGGTCCACTGAAGCTTTCTTT. It encodes CSASYLEGSTEAFF.

This clonotype was recorded at least ten times. J is TRBJ2-7 and V is TRBV20-1; 8 bases are a match to TRBD1. The CDR3 totals 13 residues. After removal of 5 bases from V and 3 bases from J, the junction contained 6 bases not matched to a gene. Germline-derived CDR1 and CDR2 are DFQATT and SNEGSKA (reference sequence). CDR3 nucleotide sequence: TGCAGTGCTTATGGAACAGGGGGCTACGAGCAGTACTTC. Amino acids: CSAYGTGGYEQYF.

The rearrangement links TRBV4-1 to TRBJ1-6, with TRBD1 matching 8 bases. The trim removed 4 bases at V and 8 bases at J, leaving 10 bases unmatched. CDR3 length: 16 amino acids. CDR1 is MGHRA and CDR2 is YSYEKL in the germline V gene. Here the CDR3 DNA reads TGCGCCAGCAGCCGAATACCGGGACAGGTCTATTCACCCCTCCACTTT. It codes for CASSRIPGQVYSPLHF.

Details on this clonotype: The junction and the germline gene differ at one end; a read error may be behind it. The chain has TRBV19 and TRBJ2-7; the D gene is possibly TRBD2 (6 bases). The CDR3 is made up of 15 amino acids. CDR1 and CDR2 (germline): LNHDA, SQIVND (reference sequence). The CDR3 nucleotides are TGTGCCAGTAGATCCCCGGGACTTACGCACGCCGAGCAATACTTC. This gives the protein CASRSPGLTHAEQYF.

The rearrangement links TRBV6-1 to TRBJ2-4; 8 bases map to TRBD1. This CDR3 spans 11 amino acids. Germline-derived CDR1 and CDR2 are MNHNS and SASEGT. Trimming cost V 6 bases and J 8 bases; bases outside gene matches: 0. CDR3 loop: CASRTGDIQYF. In DNA form, the CDR3 reads TGTGCCAGCAGGACAGGGGACATTCAGTACTTC.